A single sample is the source of the 27 T cell receptor beta chains below, sequenced in a study of T cells after yellow fever vaccination. TCRdb re-derived calls from the 5' RACE reads in MiXCR, one entry per CDR3 protein. This table has some 560,000 distinct CDR3 sequences, less than 20% appearing once. This sample comprised PBMCs, obtained about 5 days after the first yellow fever vaccination. Every receptor here comes from a man between 18 and 35 years old who received the YFV17D yellow fever vaccine.

This clonotype was picked up a small number of times. The chain combines TRBV20-1 with TRBJ2-3; 13 bases map to TRBD2. The trim removed 6 bases at V and 7 bases at J, leaving 7 bases unmatched. CDR3 size: 14 residues. The germline V gene has CDR1 DFQATT and CDR2 SNEGSKA (reference sequence). The CDR3 coding sequence is TGCAGTGCAAGACTAGCGGGGGGCGGATATACGCAGTATTTT. It yields the protein CSARLAGGGYTQYF.

This clonotype was detected a few times. The genes are TRBV6-2 or TRBV6-3 and TRBJ2-7, with 10 nucleotides matching TRBD1. Germline trimming cut 8 bases from V and 4 bases from J; bases unmatched to any gene: 5. Germline V gives CDR1 MNHEY, CDR2 SVGEGT. The CDR3 has 13 residues. CDR3 in amino acids: CASRRQGAYEQYF. In DNA form, the CDR3 reads TGTGCCAGCCGACGACAGGGGGCTTACGAGCAGTACTTC.

The chain employs TRBV20-1 and TRBJ1-1, with 9 nucleotides matching TRBD1. CDR3 length: 14 amino acids. Germline CDR1 reads DFQATT; CDR2 reads SNEGSKA (reference sequence). J gave up 6 bases and V 3 bases, and 8 bases lay outside the gene matches. CDR3 nucleotides: TGCAGTGCTAGGGTAGGGACAGGGAGCGCTGAAGCTTTCTTT. It is translated as CSARVGTGSAEAFF.

This clonotype was detected only a few times. This chain uses TRBV15 with TRBJ2-7, with TRBD2 matching 7 bases. Germline CDR1 LNHNV, CDR2 YYDKDF (reference sequence). V gave up 1 base and J gave up 4 bases; unmatched junction bases: 10. The CDR3 totals 16 residues. The CDR3 region has the DNA TGTGCCACCAGCAGAGCGGCCGGGACTATCCCTTACGAGCAGTACTTC. This gives the protein CATSRAAGTIPYEQYF.

The genes are TRBV5-6 and TRBJ2-3; TRBD1 matches 7 bases. This CDR3 is 16 amino acids long. The trim removed 5 bases at V and 4 bases at J, leaving 13 bases unmatched. Per germline, CDR1 SGHDT and CDR2 YYEEEE. The CDR3 coding sequence is TGTGCCAGCAGGTTCCGGGGACAGTACATCCCAGATACGCAGTATTTT. This sequence encodes CASRFRGQYIPDTQYF. The full variable domain, completed using reference TRBV5-6 and TRBJ2-3, is DAGVTQSPTHLIKTRGQQVTLRCSPKSGHDTVSWYQQALGQGPQFIFQYYEEEERQRGNFPDRFSGHQFPNYSSELNVNALLLGDSALYLCASRFRGQYIPDTQYFGPGTRLTVL.

This clonotype has a handful of counts. The chain recombines TRBV29-1 with TRBJ2-7; 9 bases match TRBD2. This CDR3 is 11 amino acids long. Germline V lookup: CDR1 SQVTM, CDR2 ANQGSEA. J gave up 9 bases and V 4 bases, and 4 bases lay outside the gene matches. In nucleotides, the CDR3 is TGCAGCGTTGGTAGCGGGAGCGGGCAGTACGTC. The encoded protein is CSVGSGSGQYV.

This clonotype has only a few counts. This chain joins TRBV3-1 and TRBJ2-1; 7 bases align to TRBD2. In germline, CDR1 is LGHDT, CDR2 YNNKEL (reference sequence). The CDR3 contains 14 residues. V lost 3 bases and J lost 6; bases outside the gene matches: 5. The DNA of the CDR3 is TGTGCCAGCAGCCACCTAGCGGCCCTCAATGAGCAGTTCTTC. Protein product: CASSHLAALNEQFF.

The rearrangement uses TRBV7-2 and TRBJ1-5; 7 bases align to TRBD1. Germline trimming cut 6 bases from V and 3 bases from J; bases unmatched to any gene: 11. The CDR3 loop spans 16 amino acids. Germline V gene sequence: CDR1 SGHTA, CDR2 FQGNSA. CDR3: CASSSNRGLNNQPQHF. CDR3 DNA: TGTGCCAGCAGTTCCAACAGGGGACTAAACAATCAGCCCCAGCATTTT.

V is TRBV27 and J is TRBJ2-1; no clear D. CDR1 is MNHEY, CDR2 SMNVEV, per germline (reference sequence). The length of the CDR3 is 12 residues. V lost 3 bases and J 15 bases, leaving 15 bases between the germline ends. Here the CDR3 reads CASSFLKDAWFF. The CDR3, as DNA: TGTGCCAGCAGTTTTCTGAAGGATGCGTGGTTCTTC.

This clonotype was seen many times. This chain connects TRBV5-6 to TRBJ2-1, with TRBD2 matching over 10 bases. Germline CDR1 SGHDT, CDR2 YYEEEE. Trimming took 7 bases from V and 9 from J; bases not matched to a gene: 16. This CDR3 is 16 amino acids long. This CDR3 is CASPRVGSGGASEQFF. The CDR3 DNA is TGTGCCAGCCCCAGGGTGGGAAGCGGGGGGGCCAGTGAGCAGTTCTTC.

V gene TRBV20-1 combines with J gene TRBJ2-1, with D hard to call. The germline CDR1 and CDR2 sequences are DFQATT and SNEGSKA (reference sequence). The CDR3 covers 12 residues. Trimming cost V 0 bases and J 7 bases, with 7 bases left between them. CDR3 nucleotides: TGCAGTGCTAGAGATCTGGGGAATGAGCAGTTCTTC. Translating gives CSARDLGNEQFF.

The gene calls are TRBV4-3 and TRBJ2-7; 10 bases agree with TRBD2. There are 16 residues in the CDR3. Germline V gene data show CDR1 as LGHNA and CDR2 as YSLEER. Written as DNA, the CDR3 is TGCGCCAGCAGCCAAGATTGGCTAGCGGGGGCGTACGGGCAGTACGTC. It specifies CASSQDWLAGAYGQYV.

V and J are TRBV20-1 and TRBJ2-3, with 10 bases that match TRBD2. Germline CDR1 DFQATT, CDR2 SNEGSKA (reference sequence). The V segment lost 0 bases and the J segment 6 bases; nucleotides outside the gene matches: 6. The CDR3 covers 15 residues. As DNA, the CDR3 is TGCAGTGCTAGAGATACAGCGGGGGGGCCCGATACGCAGTATTTT. Protein product: CSARDTAGGPDTQYF.

The rearrangement uses TRBV5-1 and TRBJ1-4; 7 nucleotides match TRBD1. Germline lookup yields CDR1 SGHRS and CDR2 YFSETQ. The CDR3 has 16 amino acids. With V trimmed by 3 bases and J by 3 bases, 8 bases remained unmatched. The CDR3 DNA reads TGCGCCAGCAGCTGGGGACAGTTTTGGGCTAATGAAAAACTGTTTTTT. It specifies CASSWGQFWANEKLFF.

Worth noting for this clonotype: One end of the junction varies from germline; a read error may be responsible. V gene TRBV4-2 combines with J gene TRBJ1-5; tentatively, D is TRBD1 (5 bases). Germline CDR1 and CDR2: LGHNA and YNFKEQ. CDR3 length: 17 amino acids. The CDR3 here is CASSEEVWGYSNQPQHF. The CDR3, as DNA: TGTGCCAGCAGCGAAGAAGTGTGGGGCTATAGCAATCAGCCCCAGCATTTT.

In this sample, this clonotype turned up a few times. The chain is built from TRBV9 and TRBJ2-1, with D possibly called TRBD1 or TRBD2 (7 bases each). There are 17 residues in the CDR3. Germline CDR1 reads SGDLS; CDR2 reads YYNGEE. V was pared by 4 bases and J by 8 bases, with 25 bases between. For the CDR3, the DNA is TGTGCCAGCAGCCCAGGGGGGGGGCCAGGGAGTTGGCATGAGCAGTTCTTC. Amino acid sequence: CASSPGGGPGSWHEQFF.

This chain uses TRBV10-3 with TRBJ2-3; D is unresolved. V lost 3 bases, J lost 8 bases, and 6 bases lay in between. This CDR3 has 11 amino acids. Per the germline V gene, CDR1 is ENHRY and CDR2 is SYGVKD. CDR3 sequence: CAISEAVTQYF. In DNA form, the CDR3 reads TGTGCCATCAGTGAAGCCGTTACGCAGTATTTT.

Concerning this clonotype: Since a much larger clone is just one base distant, this may be a read error. V and J are TRBV21-1 and TRBJ2-1; TRBD2, as called in the table, went unchecked against the DNA. TRBV21-1 is reported as a pseudogene. CDR3 length: 14 amino acids. The CDR3 sequence: CASFPGLENTEQFF. The CDR3 DNA reads as TGTGCCAGCTTTCCGGGACTAGAGAACACTGAGCAGTTCTTC.

This clonotype appeared a few times. The CDR3 DNA is TGCAGTGCCCGCCCGTTGGGGAATAGCAATCAGCCCCAGCATTTT. It specifies CSARPLGNSNQPQHF. The chain recombines TRBV20-1 with TRBJ1-5; unclear D gene. Per germline, CDR1 DFQATT and CDR2 SNEGSKA (reference sequence). The CDR3 contains 15 residues. Trimming shortened V by 6 bases and J by 0 bases, and 15 bases separated the two germline ends.

The genes are TRBV5-6 and TRBJ2-1; 9 bases line up with TRBD1. The CDR3 runs 16 residues. In germline, CDR1 is SGHDT, CDR2 YYEEEE. V lost 1 base, J lost 9 bases, and 11 bases stayed unmatched. The CDR3 loop reads CASSLSGTGPVGEQFF. The CDR3 DNA sequence: TGTGCCAGCAGCTTGTCCGGGACAGGGCCTGTCGGTGAGCAGTTCTTC. The entire variable domain, with the rest obtained from reference TRBV5-6 and TRBJ2-1, is as follows: DAGVTQSPTHLIKTRGQQVTLRCSPKSGHDTVSWYQQALGQGPQFIFQYYEEEERQRGNFPDRFSGHQFPNYSSELNVNALLLGDSALYLCASSLSGTGPVGEQFFGPGTRLTVL.

The chain employs TRBV28 and TRBJ2-5; unclear D gene. The CDR3 is 14 residues long. CDR1 is MDHEN and CDR2 is SYDVKM in the germline V gene. V was pared by 6 bases and J by 2 bases, with 13 bases between. In DNA form, the CDR3 reads TGTGCCAGCAGACGATATTCCGTACAAGAGACCCAGTACTTC. This encodes CASRRYSVQETQYF.

Only a few counts were recorded for this clonotype. This chain connects TRBV12-3 or TRBV12-4 to TRBJ1-5; TRBD1 might be the D (6 bases). V was trimmed by 5 bases and J by 5 bases, leaving 13 bases between them. There are 14 residues in the CDR3. DNA for the CDR3: TGTGCCAGCAGTGGACAGAGTCGCCATCAGCCCCAGCATTTT. Its protein product is CASSGQSRHQPQHF.

This clonotype was seen a few times. This chain links TRBV2 with TRBJ1-4, with TRBD1 as a possible D gene (6 bases). With 1 base removed from V and 8 bases from J, the gap between germline ends came to 14 bases. The CDR3 spans 15 residues. Germline V gives CDR1 SNHLY, CDR2 FYNNEI. CDR3 sequence: CASSEGPAQGEKLFF. The CDR3 DNA sequence: TGTGCCAGCAGTGAAGGCCCAGCCCAGGGGGAAAAACTGTTTTTT.

The chain combines TRBV6-5 with TRBJ1-1; 8 bases agree with TRBD1. V shed 2 bases and J 0 bases; nucleotides not matched to a gene: 11. This CDR3 region has 18 residues. Germline CDR1 reads MNHEY; CDR2 reads SVGAGI. Here the CDR3 reads CASSYRAGQGPMNTEAFF. The CDR3 nucleotides are TGTGCCAGCAGTTACAGGGCCGGACAGGGTCCGATGAACACTGAAGCTTTCTTT.

This clonotype was picked up a small number of times. The V and J genes are TRBV9 and TRBJ2-3; 8 bases agree with TRBD1. CDR3 length equals 16 residues. Germline V gives CDR1 SGDLS, CDR2 YYNGEE. The V gene end was trimmed by 4 bases and the J gene end by 0 bases; junction bases not matched to a gene: 7. The CDR3 reads CASSTRTGSSTDTQYF. The CDR3 DNA sequence: TGTGCCAGCAGCACCAGGACAGGGTCTAGCACAGATACGCAGTATTTT. Variable domain in full (rest from reference TRBV9 and TRBJ2-3): DSGVTQTPKHLITATGQRVTLRCSPRSGDLSVYWYQQSLDQGLQFLIQYYNGEERAKGNILERFSAQQFPDLHSELNLSSLELGDSALYFCASSTRTGSSTDTQYFGPGTRLTVL.

V gene TRBV18 combines with J gene TRBJ2-7; D is unresolved. Germline CDR1 reads KGHSH; CDR2 reads LQKENI. Between the trimmed V and J ends, which lost 3 bases and 6 bases, there was a span of 9 bases. CDR3 length: 12 residues. As DNA, the CDR3 is TGTGCCAGCTCACCCGACCCTCCCGAGCAGTACTTC. This translates into CASSPDPPEQYF.

The genes are TRBV6-4 and TRBJ1-2; 7 bases match TRBD1. This CDR3 spans 12 amino acids. Germline lookup yields CDR1 MRHNA and CDR2 SNTAGT. Losses at the gene ends were 0 bases for V and 8 bases for J; bases not matched to a gene: 0. The CDR3 DNA reads as TGTGCCAGCAGTGACTCGACAGGGGGCTACACCTTC. The encoded protein is CASSDSTGGYTF.